This TCR beta chain was obtained from a study of blood T cell repertoires in COVID-19. On the study more broadly: The United States, Italy and Spain were the sources of the acute and convalescent COVID-19 samples.

Per the original methods: Reference gene primer amplification gave nucleated cell count estimates. The protocol was immunoSEQ multiplex PCR, while the TCRdb copy is restricted to in-frame clones and leaves out a portion. The V and J calls and the clone size are those of that table, but D and trimming were determined from the DNA. The table lists about 250,000 clones, approximately 85% of them singletons. In germline, CDR1 is LNHDA, CDR2 SQIVND (reference sequence). This CDR3 comprises 14 residues. Trimming at V came to 7 bases and at J to 4 bases, leaving 3 bases not matched to a gene. Adults between roughly 18 and 89 years of age took part from 20 to 25 US areas.

The rearrangement links TRBV19 to TRBJ2-1; 11 nucleotides match TRBD2. Sample: PBMCs or T cells enriched from blood (not recorded which). This clonotype was obtained from a woman in her forties or fifties with acute COVID-19. The CDR3 nucleotides read TGTGCCAGTACCGGGACTAGCGGATACAATGAGCAGTTCTTC. It translates to CASTGTSGYNEQFF.